This is a list of T cell receptor beta chains from one sample in a study of blood T cell repertoires in COVID-19. Measured with immunoSEQ multiplex PCR; TCRdb has only the in-frame clones, and not every one. The sample yields approximately 300,000 clones, roughly 87% seen once. The sequenced material came from peripheral blood. The receptor set was obtained from a woman in her 50s who had recovered from COVID-19. Each CDR3 is given with its conserved first and last residue. A D gene is named only where the DNA matches it firmly. Some rows mark clone size as missing; the rest say once, few, many or name a class of expanded clone.

j_gene: TRBJ2-1; d_gene: .; v_gene: TRBV6-5; abundance: .; CDR3aa: CASRPRGSYNEQFF; CDR3nt: TGTGCCAGCAGGCCTCGGGGCTCCTACAATGAGCAGTTCTTC
j_gene: TRBJ1-2; d_gene: .; v_gene: TRBV11-2; abundance: .; CDR3aa: CASSASGSSGYTF; CDR3nt: TGTGCCAGCAGCGCCTCCGGGAGCAGTGGCTACACCTTC
j_gene: TRBJ1-2; d_gene: TRBD1; v_gene: TRBV5-1; abundance: .; CDR3aa: CASSPGQGGSYGYTF; CDR3nt: TGCGCCAGCAGCCCGGGACAGGGCGGCAGCTATGGCTACACCTTC
j_gene: TRBJ1-1; d_gene: .; v_gene: TRBV7-2; abundance: .; CDR3aa: CASSLGIEASTEAFF; CDR3nt: TGTGCCAGCAGCTTAGGGATCGAGGCAAGCACTGAAGCTTTCTTT
j_gene: TRBJ1-6; d_gene: TRBD1; v_gene: TRBV19; abundance: few; CDR3aa: CATGQGNSPLHF; CDR3nt: TGTGCCACCGGACAGGGGAATTCACCCCTCCACTTT
j_gene: TRBJ1-5; d_gene: .; v_gene: TRBV2; abundance: few; CDR3aa: CASSVGGVGNQPQHF; CDR3nt: TGTGCCAGCAGTGTCGGGGGGGTAGGCAATCAGCCCCAGCATTTT
j_gene: TRBJ2-3; d_gene: .; v_gene: TRBV7-6; abundance: .; CDR3aa: CASSRDITDTQYF; CDR3nt: TGTGCCAGCAGCCGGGACATCACAGATACGCAGTATTTT
j_gene: TRBJ2-7; d_gene: .; v_gene: TRBV18; abundance: .; CDR3aa: CASSPEFGAYEQYF; CDR3nt: TGTGCCAGCTCGCCAGAGTTCGGGGCCTACGAGCAGTACTTC
j_gene: TRBJ1-2; d_gene: TRBD1; v_gene: TRBV10-3; abundance: .; CDR3aa: CAIRDRDTYGYTF; CDR3nt: TGTGCCATCAGGGACAGGGATACCTATGGCTACACCTTC
j_gene: TRBJ2-2; d_gene: .; v_gene: TRBV4-3; abundance: .; CDR3aa: CASSQETAGLGTGELFF; CDR3nt: TGCGCCAGCAGCCAAGAAACGGCGGGTCTGGGCACCGGGGAGCTGTTTTTT
j_gene: TRBJ1-2; d_gene: .; v_gene: TRBV2; abundance: .; CDR3aa: CASSGQLGSGYTF; CDR3nt: TGTGCCAGCAGTGGGCAGCTAGGCTCGGGCTACACCTTC
j_gene: TRBJ2-2; d_gene: TRBD2; v_gene: TRBV5-6; abundance: few; CDR3aa: CASSFLGGGSTGELFF; CDR3nt: TGTGCCAGCAGCTTCCTCGGGGGGGGTAGCACCGGGGAGCTGTTTTTT
j_gene: TRBJ2-7; d_gene: .; v_gene: TRBV27; abundance: .; CDR3aa: CASSFRGAYYEQYF; CDR3nt: TGTGCCAGCAGTTTTCGGGGGGCGTACTACGAGCAGTACTTC
j_gene: TRBJ1-2; d_gene: .; v_gene: TRBV18; abundance: .; CDR3aa: CASSPTTGDYGYTF; CDR3nt: TGTGCCAGCTCACCTACGACAGGCGACTATGGCTACACCTTC
j_gene: TRBJ1-1; d_gene: .; v_gene: TRBV7-3; abundance: .; CDR3aa: CASSLDPRDTEAFF; CDR3nt: TGTGCCAGCAGCTTAGACCCCAGGGACACTGAAGCTTTCTTT
j_gene: TRBJ1-1; d_gene: .; v_gene: TRBV29-1; abundance: .; CDR3aa: CSVRQLNTEAFF; CDR3nt: TGCAGCGTTCGACAACTGAACACTGAAGCTTTCTTT
j_gene: TRBJ2-2; d_gene: .; v_gene: TRBV12-3/TRBV12-4; abundance: .; CDR3aa: CASSFSLAGELFF; CDR3nt: TGTGCCAGCAGTTTCTCCCTAGCCGGGGAGCTGTTTTTT
j_gene: TRBJ2-5; d_gene: .; v_gene: TRBV5-1; abundance: .; CDR3aa: CASSFGQQETQYF; CDR3nt: TGCGCCAGCAGCTTTGGACAGCAAGAGACCCAGTACTTC
j_gene: TRBJ1-1; d_gene: TRBD1; v_gene: TRBV7-6; abundance: .; CDR3aa: CASSYRTGTENTEAFF; CDR3nt: TGTGCCAGCAGCTACCGTACCGGGACAGAGAACACTGAAGCTTTCTTT
j_gene: TRBJ2-2; d_gene: TRBD1; v_gene: TRBV5-6; abundance: .; CDR3aa: CASSWGTGRTGELFF; CDR3nt: TGTGCCAGCAGCTGGGGGACAGGGCGAACCGGGGAGCTGTTTTTT
j_gene: TRBJ2-5; d_gene: TRBD2; v_gene: TRBV5-4; abundance: .; CDR3aa: CASSPSGGAAETQYF; CDR3nt: TGTGCCAGCAGCCCTAGCGGGGGGGCCGCGGAGACCCAGTACTTC
j_gene: TRBJ1-6; d_gene: TRBD1; v_gene: TRBV30; abundance: .; CDR3aa: CAWSEYDRGDSPLHF; CDR3nt: TGTGCCTGGAGTGAATACGACAGGGGTGATTCACCCCTCCACTTT
j_gene: TRBJ1-2; d_gene: TRBD1; v_gene: TRBV28; abundance: .; CDR3aa: CASSHGQGAYGYTF; CDR3nt: TGTGCCAGCAGCCATGGACAGGGGGCGTATGGCTACACCTTC
j_gene: TRBJ1-2; d_gene: .; v_gene: TRBV9; abundance: .; CDR3aa: CASRRGNGYTF; CDR3nt: TGTGCCAGCAGGAGAGGCAATGGCTACACCTTC
j_gene: TRBJ1-2; d_gene: TRBD1; v_gene: TRBV5-4; abundance: .; CDR3aa: CASSLADRAHGYTF; CDR3nt: TGTGCCAGCAGCTTGGCGGACAGGGCCCATGGCTACACCTTC
j_gene: TRBJ1-2; d_gene: TRBD1; v_gene: TRBV29-1; abundance: few; CDR3aa: CSVESVRGQGYGYTF; CDR3nt: TGCAGCGTTGAATCAGTCAGGGGGCAAGGATATGGCTACACCTTC
j_gene: TRBJ1-4; d_gene: TRBD1; v_gene: TRBV30; abundance: .; CDR3aa: CALKTGWKEKLFF; CDR3nt: TGTGCCTTAAAGACAGGGTGGAAGGAAAAACTGTTTTTT
j_gene: TRBJ1-2; d_gene: TRBD1; v_gene: TRBV10-1; abundance: .; CDR3aa: CASLDRGSPYGYTF; CDR3nt: TGCGCCAGCCTGGACAGGGGCTCCCCCTATGGCTACACCTTC
j_gene: TRBJ2-3; d_gene: TRBD2; v_gene: TRBV29-1; abundance: once; CDR3aa: CSVGLAGVGTDTQYF; CDR3nt: TGCAGCGTGGGACTAGCGGGAGTCGGCACAGATACGCAGTATTTT
j_gene: TRBJ2-3; d_gene: .; v_gene: TRBV7-3; abundance: .; CDR3aa: CASSLRGGHTDTQYF; CDR3nt: TGTGCCAGCAGCTTAAGGGGGGGCCACACAGATACGCAGTATTTT
j_gene: TRBJ1-1; d_gene: .; v_gene: TRBV5-5; abundance: .; CDR3aa: CASFRYGENTEAFF; CDR3nt: TGTGCCAGCTTCCGATACGGAGAAAACACTGAAGCTTTCTTT
j_gene: TRBJ1-1; d_gene: .; v_gene: TRBV27; abundance: few; CDR3aa: CASSSGGEGLRAFF; CDR3nt: TGTGCCAGCAGTTCGGGGGGAGAGGGTTTAAGAGCTTTCTTT
j_gene: TRBJ1-2; d_gene: TRBD1; v_gene: TRBV5-1; abundance: .; CDR3aa: CASSGTGLRGYTF; CDR3nt: TGCGCCAGCAGCGGGACAGGGCTGCGGGGCTACACCTTC
j_gene: TRBJ1-2; d_gene: TRBD1; v_gene: TRBV4-3; abundance: .; CDR3aa: CASSQVGTGGAEGYTF; CDR3nt: TGCGCCAGCAGCCAAGTTGGGACAGGGGGCGCGGAAGGCTACACCTTC
j_gene: TRBJ2-7; d_gene: TRBD2; v_gene: TRBV18; abundance: .; CDR3aa: CASSPGLADYEQYF; CDR3nt: TGTGCCAGCTCCCCGGGACTAGCGGACTACGAGCAGTACTTC
j_gene: TRBJ1-5; d_gene: .; v_gene: TRBV2; abundance: .; CDR3aa: CASNNEEAAQHF; CDR3nt: TGTGCCAGCAACAACGAGGAGGCTGCCCAGCATTTT
j_gene: TRBJ1-2; d_gene: .; v_gene: TRBV3-1/TRBV3-2; abundance: .; CDR3aa: CASSQIGSRGYTF; CDR3nt: TGTGCCAGCAGCCAAATAGGCTCGCGGGGCTACACCTTC
j_gene: TRBJ2-7; d_gene: .; v_gene: TRBV10-3; abundance: .; CDR3aa: CAIRAASSYEQYF; CDR3nt: TGTGCCATCAGGGCGGCGAGCTCCTACGAGCAGTACTTC
j_gene: TRBJ1-1; d_gene: .; v_gene: TRBV7-9; abundance: few; CDR3aa: CASSPKGGGFGTEAFF; CDR3nt: TGTGCCAGCAGCCCGAAGGGAGGGGGATTTGGCACTGAAGCTTTCTTT
j_gene: TRBJ1-1; d_gene: .; v_gene: TRBV27; abundance: .; CDR3aa: CASWALNTEAFF; CDR3nt: TGTGCCAGCTGGGCCTTGAACACTGAAGCTTTCTTT
j_gene: TRBJ2-7; d_gene: TRBD1; v_gene: TRBV6-1; abundance: .; CDR3aa: CASSDTGGFEQYF; CDR3nt: TGTGCCAGCAGTGATACAGGGGGCTTCGAGCAGTACTTC